The 26 T cell receptor beta chains reported below all come from one sample, sequenced in a study of blood T cell repertoires in COVID-19. Libraries were prepared by immunoSEQ multiplex PCR; TCRdb keeps only in-frame clonotypes and omits some of them. The data hold about 130,000 clones, with about 90% observed a single time. The sequenced material came from peripheral blood. The receptors originated from a woman aged 45-65 years who had recovered from COVID-19.

This chain links TRBV19 with TRBJ1-5; the match to TRBD1 covers 9 bases. CDR3 length: 19 amino acids. The germline gives CDR1 LNHDA, CDR2 SQIVND (reference sequence). Unmatched junction bases numbered 16, after V lost 1 base and J lost 6 bases. CDR3: CASSIGRTGGASHGQPQHF. The DNA for the CDR3 is TGTGCCAGTAGTATAGGACGAACAGGGGGCGCTTCTCACGGTCAGCCCCAGCATTTT.

The chain has TRBV3-1 (or the pseudogene TRBV3-2) and TRBJ2-7, with 10 bases identical to TRBD1. Germline loops: CDR1 LGHDT, CDR2 YNNKEL (reference sequence). The V gene end was trimmed by 0 bases and the J gene end by 6 bases; junction bases not matched to a gene: 8. The CDR3 covers 16 residues. The CDR3: CASSQDRRTGGGEQYF. The CDR3 coding sequence is TGTGCCAGCAGCCAAGATCGCCGGACAGGGGGAGGCGAGCAGTACTTC.

This chain joins TRBV19 and TRBJ2-6, with a possible D match to TRBD1 (5 bases). This CDR3 region has 15 residues. Trimming stripped 7 bases from V and 2 bases from J, with 12 bases between. Germline V gene lookup returns CDR1 LNHDA and CDR2 SQIVND (reference sequence). DNA for the CDR3: TGTGCCAGTACCCTGGGCAGGGCTGGGGCCAACGTCCTGACTTTC. Its translation is CASTLGRAGANVLTF.

V is TRBV5-1 and J is TRBJ1-3; unclear D gene. V lost 0 bases and J 3 bases, leaving 13 bases between the germline ends. This CDR3 contains 16 residues. Looked up from germline, CDR1 is SGHRS and CDR2 is YFSETQ. CDR3 DNA: TGCGCCAGCAGCTTGGCTTTCGTAACTGGTGGAAACACCATATATTTT. Encoded protein: CASSLAFVTGGNTIYF.

The rearrangement joins TRBV7-8 to TRBJ2-1; 10 bases are shared with TRBD2. The CDR3 sequence is 16 residues long. CDR1 is SGHVS and CDR2 is FQNEAQ in the germline V gene. V gave up 5 bases and J gave up 0 bases; unmatched junction bases: 4. Here the CDR3 reads CASSGLAVFSYNEQFF. CDR3 in DNA: TGTGCCAGCAGCGGACTAGCGGTGTTCTCCTACAATGAGCAGTTCTTC. Full variable domain (remainder filled in from reference TRBV7-8 and TRBJ2-1): GAGVSQSPRYKVAKRGQDVALRCDPISGHVSLFWYQQALGQGPEFLTYFQNEAQLDKSGLPSDRFFAERPEGSVSTLKIQRTQQEDSAVYLCASSGLAVFSYNEQFFGPGTRLTVL.

This clone was observed a single time. The rearrangement joins TRBV24-1 to TRBJ2-1; D gene ambiguous. V dropped 3 bases and J dropped 10 bases, with 9 bases sitting between them. Germline CDR1 and CDR2: KGHDR and SFDVKD. CDR3 length: 12 residues. CDR3 sequence: CATSDPLREQFF. CDR3 sequence (DNA): TGTGCCACCAGTGATCCCCTACGAGAGCAGTTCTTC.

The chain joins TRBV10-1 to TRBJ2-7; D possibly corresponds to TRBD1 (5 bases). The ends were cut back, 3 bases at V and 0 bases at J, with 6 bases in the middle. Germline V lookup: CDR1 WNHNN, CDR2 SYGVQD (reference sequence). CDR3 length equals 13 residues. The CDR3 protein is CASSDRASYEQYF. The CDR3 DNA is TGCGCCAGCAGTGACAGGGCCTCCTACGAGCAGTACTTC.

The CDR3 spells CASSGRDRMNSPLHF. The CDR3 bases are TGTGCCAGCAGCGGCCGGGACAGGATGAATTCACCCCTCCACTTT. The chain carries TRBV9 and TRBJ1-6; 8 nucleotides match TRBD1. This CDR3 has 15 amino acids. CDR1 is SGDLS, CDR2 YYNGEE, per germline. After removal of 3 bases from V and 7 bases from J, the junction contained 6 bases not matched to a gene.

V gene TRBV4-3 combines with J gene TRBJ2-7, with 9 bases that match TRBD2. The CDR3 has 16 amino acids. In germline, CDR1 is LGHNA, CDR2 YSLEER. The V segment lost 1 base and the J segment 3 bases; nucleotides outside the gene matches: 7. The CDR3 is CASSQATSGIFYEQYF. In DNA, the CDR3 is TGCGCCAGCAGCCAAGCGACTAGCGGTATCTTCTACGAGCAGTACTTC.

The chain has TRBV7-2 and TRBJ2-7, with 11 bases lining up with TRBD2. Germline CDR1 SGHTA, CDR2 FQGNSA. This CDR3 is 15 amino acids long. The junction had 6 bases not matched to a gene; V was cut back by 5 bases and J by 3 bases. CDR3 nucleotide sequence: TGTGCCAGCAGCAACCTACTAGCGGGAGACTACGAGCAGTACTTC. Translating it yields CASSNLLAGDYEQYF.

The chain uses TRBV24-1 and TRBJ1-2, with D possibly being TRBD1 (6 bases). Germline V gives CDR1 KGHDR, CDR2 SFDVKD. CDR3 length equals 14 residues. V was clipped by 9 bases and J by 1 base, with 14 bases between them. The DNA for the CDR3 is TGTGCCACCGGGCAGGGGAAGCATAACTATGGCTACACCTTC. This sequence encodes CATGQGKHNYGYTF.

The chain recombines TRBV30 with TRBJ2-2; the D gene is possibly TRBD1 (5 bases). Per the germline V gene, CDR1 is GTSNPN and CDR2 is SVGIG (reference sequence). Trimming left V 1 base short and J 9 bases short, with 15 bases between. The CDR3 length is 14 residues. The CDR3 coding sequence is TGTGCCTGGAGTGGGGGAAGGGGTACGTGGGAGCTGTTTTTT. This sequence encodes CAWSGGRGTWELFF.

CDR3 protein: CASSTGVEGTEAFF. The DNA of the CDR3 is TGTGCCAGCAGCACTGGGGTGGAGGGCACTGAAGCTTTCTTT. The chain is built from TRBV4-2 and TRBJ1-1; D ambiguous. In germline, CDR1 is LGHNA, CDR2 YNFKEQ. Trimming shortened V by 5 bases and J by 4 bases, and 14 bases separated the two germline ends. The CDR3 is 14 amino acids.

The chain carries TRBV2 and TRBJ2-5, with a weak D call TRBD1 (6 bases). From germline, CDR1 is SNHLY and CDR2 FYNNEI. Trimming pared 7 bases from V and 6 bases from J, leaving 12 bases between. The CDR3 sequence is 12 residues long. CDR3 DNA: TGTGCCAGCACTACAGGGAGCAAGACCCAGTACTTC. Translation: CASTTGSKTQYF.

The chain employs TRBV6-2 or TRBV6-3 and TRBJ2-5; 8 positions agree with TRBD2. With 6 bases clipped from V and 5 bases from J, the junction kept 11 bases outside the gene matches. The germline V gene has CDR1 MNHEY and CDR2 SVGEGT. The length of the CDR3 is 15 residues. DNA of the CDR3: TGTGCCAGCAGCTATACGGGACTAGTTATGGAGACCCAGTACTTC. Its translation: CASSYTGLVMETQYF.

This chain joins TRBV28 and TRBJ1-5, with D maybe TRBD1 (5 bases). The CDR3 is made up of 14 amino acids. Trimming stripped 3 bases from V and 4 bases from J, with 10 bases between. The germline CDR1 and CDR2 sequences are MDHEN and SYDVKM. The DNA for the CDR3 is TGTGCCAGCAGTTTGGGGCAGATAAATCAGCCCCAGCATTTT. Its protein product is CASSLGQINQPQHF.

This clone has a handful of counts. This chain joins TRBV9 and TRBJ2-7, with a weak D call TRBD1 (5 bases). Trimming shortened V by 0 bases and J by 3 bases, and 16 bases separated the two germline ends. Germline CDR1 is SGDLS and CDR2 is YYNGEE. The CDR3 spans 16 residues. CDR3 bases: TGTGCCAGCAGCGTAGGGAGCACACAGGTCGGCTACGAGCAGTACTTC. Translation gives CASSVGSTQVGYEQYF.

V gene TRBV11-2 combines with J gene TRBJ2-3; no clear D. The V end was cut by 1 base, the J end by 2 bases, with 19 bases between. Germline CDR1 reads SGHAT; CDR2 reads FQNNGV. The CDR3 spans 18 residues. The CDR3 bases are TGTGCCAGCAGCTTAGCCCCTGTGCGAACCGCCAACACAGATACGCAGTATTTT. Encoded protein: CASSLAPVRTANTDTQYF.

V is TRBV6-5 and J is TRBJ2-5, with 7 bases that match TRBD2. The CDR3 spans 15 residues. Per the germline V gene, CDR1 is MNHEY and CDR2 is SVGAGI. J was trimmed by 5 bases and V by 0 bases; bases with no gene match: 6. In DNA form, the CDR3 reads TGTGCCAGCAGTTACTCGATGTCCGGGAGGGAGACCCAGTACTTC. Its translation: CASSYSMSGRETQYF.

The J gene is TRBJ1-4, the V gene TRBV7-2; D gene uncertain. Trimming cost V 5 bases and J 7 bases, with 26 bases left between them. This CDR3 is 18 amino acids long. Germline V gene data show CDR1 as SGHTA and CDR2 as FQGNSA. The CDR3 nucleotides are TGTGCCAGCAGCCCAAGGGTGGTGGAGGGAATGAGGAGTGAAAAACTGTTTTTT. This sequence encodes CASSPRVVEGMRSEKLFF.

The rearrangement joins TRBV5-1 to TRBJ1-1, with 9 bases fitting TRBD1. Looked up from germline, CDR1 is SGHRS and CDR2 is YFSETQ. Germline trimming cut 4 bases from V and 4 bases from J; bases unmatched to any gene: 14. This CDR3 comprises 17 residues. This CDR3 reads CASSQQGAGTFGTEAFF. The CDR3 coding sequence is TGCGCCAGCAGCCAACAGGGGGCGGGAACGTTTGGCACTGAAGCTTTCTTT.

V usage is TRBV6-1 and J usage is TRBJ2-5; D may be TRBD1 (5 bases). The CDR3 length is 16 residues. Germline values: CDR1 MNHNS, CDR2 SASEGT. Trimming took 0 bases from V and 2 from J, leaving 13 bases between them. The DNA of the CDR3 is TGTGCCAGCAGTGAAGCCTTCTCCAACAGGCAAGAGACCCAGTACTTC. It yields the protein CASSEAFSNRQETQYF.

The chain is built from TRBV5-1 and TRBJ1-1; 11 positions agree with TRBD1. Per the germline V gene, CDR1 is SGHRS and CDR2 is YFSETQ. The CDR3 is 18 residues long. V lost 1 base and J lost 0; bases outside the gene matches: 8. CDR3 DNA: TGCGCCAGCAGCTTGATGGGGACAGGGGGGTTGTTGAACACTGAAGCTTTCTTT. Protein product: CASSLMGTGGLLNTEAFF.

The CDR3 nucleotides read TGTGCCAGCTCAAGAGGACAGAACACTGAAGCTTTCTTT. Translation: CASSRGQNTEAFF. The rearrangement links TRBV18 to TRBJ1-1; a possible D gene is TRBD1 (5 bases). In germline, CDR1 is KGHSH, CDR2 LQKENI. CDR3 length: 13 amino acids. The V end was cut by 5 bases, the J end by 1 base, with 8 bases between.

This chain links TRBV12-5 with TRBJ1-5; D is unclear. This CDR3 comprises 15 residues. The germline V gene encodes CDR1 LGHNT and CDR2 FRNRAP. The V and J ends lost 4 bases and 2 bases respectively, with 12 bases between them. The CDR3: CASGSTSDGNQPQHF. The DNA for the CDR3 is TGTGCTAGTGGTTCAACCAGTGATGGCAATCAGCCCCAGCATTTT.

This chain connects TRBV9 to TRBJ1-2; D unclear. Trimming took off 3 bases at V and 2 bases at J, with 8 bases between the two ends. The germline CDR1 and CDR2 sequences are SGDLS and YYNGEE. The CDR3 is 13 residues long. CDR3 amino acids: CASSETVNYGYTF. The DNA for the CDR3 is TGTGCCAGCAGCGAAACAGTGAACTATGGCTACACCTTC. The entire variable domain, with the rest obtained from reference TRBV9 and TRBJ1-2, is as follows: DSGVTQTPKHLITATGQRVTLRCSPRSGDLSVYWYQQSLDQGLQFLIQYYNGEERAKGNILERFSAQQFPDLHSELNLSSLELGDSALYFCASSETVNYGYTFGSGTRLTVV.